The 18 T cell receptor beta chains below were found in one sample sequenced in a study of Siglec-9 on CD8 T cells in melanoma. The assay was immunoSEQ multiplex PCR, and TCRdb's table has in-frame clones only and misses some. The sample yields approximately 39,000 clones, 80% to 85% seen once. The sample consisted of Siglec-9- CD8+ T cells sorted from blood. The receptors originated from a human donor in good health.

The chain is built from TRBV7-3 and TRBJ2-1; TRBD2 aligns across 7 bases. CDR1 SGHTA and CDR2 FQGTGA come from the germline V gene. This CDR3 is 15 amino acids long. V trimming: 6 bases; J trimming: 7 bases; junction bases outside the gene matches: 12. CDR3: CASSPLAEGWNEQFF. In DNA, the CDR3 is TGTGCCAGCAGTCCTCTAGCGGAGGGTTGGAATGAGCAGTTCTTC.

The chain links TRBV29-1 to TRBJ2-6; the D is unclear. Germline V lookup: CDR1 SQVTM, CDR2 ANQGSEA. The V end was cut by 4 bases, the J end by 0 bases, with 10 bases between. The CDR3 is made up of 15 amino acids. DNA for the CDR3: TGCAGCGTTGCCCGAATCCACTCTGGGGCCAACGTCCTGACTTTC. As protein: CSVARIHSGANVLTF.

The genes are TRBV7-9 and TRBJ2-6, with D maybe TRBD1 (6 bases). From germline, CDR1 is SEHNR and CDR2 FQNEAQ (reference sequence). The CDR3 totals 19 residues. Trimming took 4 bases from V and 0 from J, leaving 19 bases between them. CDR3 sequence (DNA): TGTGCCAGCAGCTGGACAGTGACCCTGGAGGACTCTGGGGCCAACGTCCTGACTTTC. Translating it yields CASSWTVTLEDSGANVLTF. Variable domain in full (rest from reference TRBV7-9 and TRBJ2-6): DTGVSQNPRHKITKRGQNVTFRCDPISEHNRLYWYRQTLGQGPEFLTYFQNEAQLEKSRLLSDRFSAERPKGSFSTLEIQRTEQGDSAMYLCASSWTVTLEDSGANVLTFGAGSRLTVL.

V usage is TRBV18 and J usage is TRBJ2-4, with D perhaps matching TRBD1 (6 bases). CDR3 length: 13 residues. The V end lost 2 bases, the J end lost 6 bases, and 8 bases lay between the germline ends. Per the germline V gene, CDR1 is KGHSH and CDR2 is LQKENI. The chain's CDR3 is CASSPGQINIQYF. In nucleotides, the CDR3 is TGTGCCAGCTCACCAGGACAGATAAACATTCAGTACTTC.

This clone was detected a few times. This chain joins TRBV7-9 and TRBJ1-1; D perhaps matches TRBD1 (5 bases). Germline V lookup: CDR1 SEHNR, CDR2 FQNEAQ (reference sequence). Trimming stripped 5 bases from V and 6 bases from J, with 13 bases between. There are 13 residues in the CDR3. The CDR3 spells CASSPPLGAEAFF. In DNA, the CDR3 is TGTGCCAGCAGCCCACCCTTGGGGGCTGAAGCTTTCTTT.

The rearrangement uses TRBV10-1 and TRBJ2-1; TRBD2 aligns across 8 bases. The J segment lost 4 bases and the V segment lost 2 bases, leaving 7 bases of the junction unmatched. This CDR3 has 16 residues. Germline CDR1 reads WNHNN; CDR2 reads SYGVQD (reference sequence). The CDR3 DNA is TGCGCCAGCAGTGAGAGGTTAGCGGGGAATTACAATGAGCAGTTCTTC. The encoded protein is CASSERLAGNYNEQFF.

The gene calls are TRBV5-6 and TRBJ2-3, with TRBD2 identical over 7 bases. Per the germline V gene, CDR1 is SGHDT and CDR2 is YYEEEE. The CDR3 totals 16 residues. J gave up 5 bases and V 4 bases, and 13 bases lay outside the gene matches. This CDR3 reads CASSLGQARGGDTQYF. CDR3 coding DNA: TGTGCCAGCAGCCTGGGGCAGGCCCGCGGGGGAGATACGCAGTATTTT.

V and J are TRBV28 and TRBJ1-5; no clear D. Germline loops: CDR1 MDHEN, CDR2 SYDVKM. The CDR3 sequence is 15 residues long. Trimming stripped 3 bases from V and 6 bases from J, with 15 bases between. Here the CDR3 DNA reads TGTGCCAGCAGTTTGGTCCGATTCGGCACTCAGCCCCAGCATTTT. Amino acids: CASSLVRFGTQPQHF.

The CDR3 spells CASSVGWEASYEQYF. In DNA form, the CDR3 reads TGTGCCAGCAGCGTAGGGTGGGAGGCCTCCTACGAGCAGTACTTC. V is TRBV9 and J is TRBJ2-7; D may be TRBD2 (6 bases). Trimming pared 0 bases from V and 0 bases from J, leaving 10 bases between. The CDR3 has 15 amino acids. Germline assignment: CDR1 SGDLS and CDR2 YYNGEE.

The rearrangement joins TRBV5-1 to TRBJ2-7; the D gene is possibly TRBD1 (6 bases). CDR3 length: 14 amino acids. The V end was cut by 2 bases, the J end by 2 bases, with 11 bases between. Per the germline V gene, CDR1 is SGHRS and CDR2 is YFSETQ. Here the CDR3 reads CASSFGTQTYEQYF. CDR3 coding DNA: TGCGCCAGCAGCTTCGGGACACAGACCTACGAGCAGTACTTC. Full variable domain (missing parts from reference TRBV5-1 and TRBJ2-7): KAGVTQTPRYLIKTRGQQVTLSCSPISGHRSVSWYQQTPGQGLQFLFEYFSETQRNKGNFPGRFSGRQFSNSRSEMNVSTLELGDSALYLCASSFGTQTYEQYFGPGTRLTVT.

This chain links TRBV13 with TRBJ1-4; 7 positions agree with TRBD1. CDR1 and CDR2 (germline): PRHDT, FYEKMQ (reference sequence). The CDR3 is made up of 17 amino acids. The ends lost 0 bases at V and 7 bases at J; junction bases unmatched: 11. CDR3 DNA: TGTGCCAGCAGCTTAGGGCCCCACAGGGGACGGGGTGAAAAACTGTTTTTT. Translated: CASSLGPHRGRGEKLFF.

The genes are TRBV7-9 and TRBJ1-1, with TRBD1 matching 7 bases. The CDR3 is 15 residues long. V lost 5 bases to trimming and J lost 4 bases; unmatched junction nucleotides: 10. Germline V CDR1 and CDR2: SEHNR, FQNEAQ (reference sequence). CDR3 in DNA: TGTGCCAGCAGCCCACTCCCGGGGACAGTCACTGAAGCTTTCTTT. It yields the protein CASSPLPGTVTEAFF.

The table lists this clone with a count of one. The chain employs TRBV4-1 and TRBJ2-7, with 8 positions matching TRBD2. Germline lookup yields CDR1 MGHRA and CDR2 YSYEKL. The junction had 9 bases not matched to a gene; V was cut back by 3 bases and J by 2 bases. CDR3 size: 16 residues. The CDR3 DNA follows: TGCGCCAGCAGCCAGGACGGACTAGCTACCACCTACGAGCAGTACTTC. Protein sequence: CASSQDGLATTYEQYF.

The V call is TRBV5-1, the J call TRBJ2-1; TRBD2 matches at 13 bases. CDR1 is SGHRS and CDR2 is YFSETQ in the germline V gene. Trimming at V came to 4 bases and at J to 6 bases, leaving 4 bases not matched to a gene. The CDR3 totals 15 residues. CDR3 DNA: TGCGCCAGCAGCCCTACTAGCGGGGGGGCCAATGAGCAGTTCTTC. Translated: CASSPTSGGANEQFF.

The CDR3 is CASSRDRTSYEQYF. As DNA, the CDR3 is TGTGCCAGCAGCCGCGACAGGACTTCCTACGAGCAGTACTTC. This chain connects TRBV7-6 to TRBJ2-7, with TRBD1 as a possible D gene (6 bases). Trimming removed 5 bases at V and 1 base at J, with 12 bases between. The CDR3 has 14 amino acids. Per the germline V gene, CDR1 is SGHVS and CDR2 is FNYEAQ.

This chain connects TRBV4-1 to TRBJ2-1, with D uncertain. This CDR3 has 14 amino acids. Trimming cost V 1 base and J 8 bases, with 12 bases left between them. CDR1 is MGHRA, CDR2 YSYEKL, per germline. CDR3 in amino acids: CASSQVLQTDEQFF. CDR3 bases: TGCGCCAGCAGCCAAGTCCTACAAACGGATGAGCAGTTCTTC.

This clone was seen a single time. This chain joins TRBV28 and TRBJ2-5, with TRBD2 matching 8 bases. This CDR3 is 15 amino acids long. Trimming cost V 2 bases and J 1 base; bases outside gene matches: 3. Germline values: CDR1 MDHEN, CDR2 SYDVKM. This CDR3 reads CASSLQREIQETQYF. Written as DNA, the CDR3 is TGTGCCAGCAGTTTACAGCGGGAGATCCAAGAGACCCAGTACTTC.

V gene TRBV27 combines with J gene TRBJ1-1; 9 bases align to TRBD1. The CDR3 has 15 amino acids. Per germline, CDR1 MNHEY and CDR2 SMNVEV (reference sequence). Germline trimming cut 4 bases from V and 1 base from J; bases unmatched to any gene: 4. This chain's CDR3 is CASSSRTGANTEAFF. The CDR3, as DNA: TGTGCCAGCAGTTCCCGGACAGGGGCGAACACTGAAGCTTTCTTT.